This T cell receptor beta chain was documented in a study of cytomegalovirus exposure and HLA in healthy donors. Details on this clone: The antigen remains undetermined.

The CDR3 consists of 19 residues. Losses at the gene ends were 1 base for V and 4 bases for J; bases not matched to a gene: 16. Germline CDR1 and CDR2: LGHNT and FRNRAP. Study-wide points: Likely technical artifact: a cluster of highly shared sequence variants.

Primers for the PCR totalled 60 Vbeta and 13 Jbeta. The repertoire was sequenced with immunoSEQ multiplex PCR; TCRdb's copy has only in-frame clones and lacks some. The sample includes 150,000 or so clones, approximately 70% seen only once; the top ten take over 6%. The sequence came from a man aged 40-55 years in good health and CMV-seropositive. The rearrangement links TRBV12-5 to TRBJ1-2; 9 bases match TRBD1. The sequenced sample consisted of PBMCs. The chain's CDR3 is CASGLAPSGTGIRVYGYTF. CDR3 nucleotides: TGTGCTAGTGGTTTGGCCCCTTCCGGGACAGGGATTCGGGTCTATGGCTACACCTTC.